The rows below give T cell receptor beta chains drawn from one sample of a study of glioma-infiltrating T cells after dendritic cell vaccination. Assay: immunoSEQ multiplex PCR; the TCRdb copy retains only in-frame clones and omits some. The sample yields some 38,000 clones, 70% to 85% seen once. Sequenced here: blood, sampled before dendritic cell vaccination. All receptors come from a human donor with glioblastoma. Both conserved end residues are part of each CDR3. Fields, in order: V gene, clone size, J gene, CDR3 protein. Only some rows state a clone size, as once, few, many or a class for expanded clones.

v_gene: TRBV5-8; abundance: few; j_gene: TRBJ1-2; CDR3aa: CASIRTVLQANYGYTF
v_gene: TRBV30; abundance: -; j_gene: TRBJ2-1; CDR3aa: CAWSGLAGNEQFF
v_gene: TRBV4-2; abundance: -; j_gene: -; CDR3aa: CASSQEPGGGYHNEQFF
v_gene: TRBV19; abundance: few; j_gene: TRBJ2-3; CDR3aa: CASSPGLAGGQRGDTQYF
v_gene: TRBV11-2; abundance: -; j_gene: TRBJ1-2; CDR3aa: CASSQTRGQDYGYTF
v_gene: TRBV7-3; abundance: -; j_gene: TRBJ1-2; CDR3aa: CASSYQGALGYTF
v_gene: TRBV29-1; abundance: few; j_gene: TRBJ2-3; CDR3aa: CSVEDLDRAGRTQYF
v_gene: TRBV28; abundance: -; j_gene: TRBJ1-6; CDR3aa: CASSFGGGRGRYNSPLHF
v_gene: TRBV5-1; abundance: -; j_gene: TRBJ2-1; CDR3aa: CASSLAGVAGVNEQFF
v_gene: TRBV9; abundance: -; j_gene: TRBJ2-1; CDR3aa: CASSVWGRYEQFF
v_gene: TRBV2; abundance: -; j_gene: TRBJ2-7; CDR3aa: CASSSGTGYDEQYF
v_gene: TRBV5-8; abundance: few; j_gene: TRBJ1-2; CDR3aa: CASSPGDSGYGYTF
v_gene: TRBV18; abundance: -; j_gene: TRBJ2-1; CDR3aa: CASSATGQSYNEQFF
v_gene: TRBV18; abundance: -; j_gene: TRBJ2-1; CDR3aa: CASSTRAAEGEQFF
v_gene: TRBV4-3; abundance: -; j_gene: TRBJ2-7; CDR3aa: CASSPGQRPEQYF
v_gene: TRBV5-7; abundance: -; j_gene: TRBJ2-2; CDR3aa: CASSSGQTNTGELFF
v_gene: TRBV7-2; abundance: -; j_gene: TRBJ2-2; CDR3aa: CASSLAWGRAGELFF
v_gene: TRBV2; abundance: once; j_gene: TRBJ1-4; CDR3aa: CASRRRGANEKLFF
v_gene: TRBV6-1; abundance: -; j_gene: TRBJ2-7; CDR3aa: CASSPDRGRYEQYF
v_gene: TRBV7-9; abundance: few; j_gene: TRBJ2-1; CDR3aa: CASSPQHNEQFF
v_gene: TRBV10-3; abundance: once; j_gene: TRBJ1-2; CDR3aa: CAISADRESYTF
v_gene: TRBV10-3; abundance: once; j_gene: TRBJ1-1; CDR3aa: CAISESDTSNTEAFF
v_gene: TRBV9; abundance: once; j_gene: TRBJ2-1; CDR3aa: CASSVSRGGTDEQFF
v_gene: TRBV7-8; abundance: few; j_gene: TRBJ2-7; CDR3aa: CASSQGGQGAIDEQYF
v_gene: TRBV27; abundance: few; j_gene: TRBJ2-2; CDR3aa: CASSLGGHRYAGELFF
v_gene: TRBV19; abundance: few; j_gene: TRBJ1-3; CDR3aa: CASGPGQGISTIYF
v_gene: TRBV5-1; abundance: -; j_gene: TRBJ1-2; CDR3aa: CASSLAGGPSYGYTF
v_gene: TRBV30; abundance: -; j_gene: TRBJ2-7; CDR3aa: CAWSGHPYEQYF
v_gene: TRBV7-9; abundance: -; j_gene: TRBJ1-5; CDR3aa: CASSSNSGDNQPQHF
v_gene: TRBV9; abundance: -; j_gene: TRBJ2-1; CDR3aa: CASSVRGGANEQFF
v_gene: TRBV20-1; abundance: -; j_gene: TRBJ2-5; CDR3aa: CSPLEETQYF
v_gene: TRBV13; abundance: -; j_gene: TRBJ2-1; CDR3aa: CASSLSGSSYNEQFF
v_gene: TRBV7-3; abundance: -; j_gene: TRBJ2-5; CDR3aa: CASSPAGLTEETQYF
v_gene: TRBV5-1; abundance: few; j_gene: TRBJ1-2; CDR3aa: CASSQSDRGLGYGYTF
v_gene: TRBV7-2; abundance: -; j_gene: TRBJ2-7; CDR3aa: CASSLGDSSYEQYF
v_gene: TRBV4-3; abundance: few; j_gene: TRBJ1-1; CDR3aa: CASSQLGSNTEAFF
v_gene: TRBV5-4; abundance: -; j_gene: TRBJ1-6; CDR3aa: CASSRTGGVYNSPLHF
v_gene: TRBV29-1; abundance: -; j_gene: TRBJ2-1; CDR3aa: CSVPSDSRRVDEQFF
v_gene: TRBV27; abundance: medium-sized; j_gene: TRBJ1-1; CDR3aa: CASSLSGTGTSKF
v_gene: TRBV9; abundance: -; j_gene: TRBJ2-5; CDR3aa: CASSVSAGGSRETQYF
v_gene: TRBV30; abundance: -; j_gene: TRBJ2-2; CDR3aa: CAWSGRSGGIGELFF
v_gene: TRBV7-8; abundance: few; j_gene: TRBJ1-6; CDR3aa: CASSEGTGYRNSPLHF
v_gene: TRBV2; abundance: once; j_gene: TRBJ2-5; CDR3aa: CANRQGALETQYF
v_gene: TRBV9; abundance: few; j_gene: TRBJ2-1; CDR3aa: CASSAPWSGGVGEQFF
v_gene: TRBV5-1; abundance: -; j_gene: TRBJ1-2; CDR3aa: CASRGANYGYTF
v_gene: TRBV5-6; abundance: -; j_gene: TRBJ2-1; CDR3aa: CASSLATSYNEQFF
v_gene: TRBV2; abundance: -; j_gene: TRBJ2-7; CDR3aa: CASRTGTGGYEQYF
v_gene: TRBV15; abundance: -; j_gene: TRBJ2-2; CDR3aa: CATSRDRGRTGELFF
v_gene: TRBV6-6; abundance: once; j_gene: TRBJ1-2; CDR3aa: CASRGTGTGFYGYTF
v_gene: TRBV7-9; abundance: once; j_gene: TRBJ1-2; CDR3aa: CASSQPQGGAHDYGYTF
v_gene: TRBV14; abundance: -; j_gene: TRBJ2-7; CDR3aa: CASSQSSSYEQYF